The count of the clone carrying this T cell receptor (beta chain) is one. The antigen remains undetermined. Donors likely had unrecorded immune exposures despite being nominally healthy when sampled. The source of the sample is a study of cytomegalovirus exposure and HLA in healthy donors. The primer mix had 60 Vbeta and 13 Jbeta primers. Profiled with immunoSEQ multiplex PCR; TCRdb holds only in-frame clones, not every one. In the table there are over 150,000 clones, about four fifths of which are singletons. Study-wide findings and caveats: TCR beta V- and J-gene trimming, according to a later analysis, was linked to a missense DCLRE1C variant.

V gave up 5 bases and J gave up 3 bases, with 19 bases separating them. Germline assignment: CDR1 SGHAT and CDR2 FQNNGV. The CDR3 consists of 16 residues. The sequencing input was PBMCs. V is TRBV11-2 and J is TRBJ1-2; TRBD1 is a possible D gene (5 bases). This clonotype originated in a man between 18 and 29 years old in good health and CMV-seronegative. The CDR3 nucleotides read TGTGCCAGCAGCCCACCGAGGGGAGGGACTTACTATGGCTACACCTTC. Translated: CASSPPRGGTYYGYTF.